Each of the 26 T cell receptor beta chains below was sequenced from the same sample in a study of CD8+ T cells in alopecia areata. Indicated treatment: oral pan-JAK inhibitor, 5-10 mg twice daily. Extracted RNA was reverse transcribed, and the resulting cDNA served as sequencing template. The table came from immunoSEQ multiplex PCR; TCRdb's copy has only in-frame clones and leaves some out. The data hold some 170,000 clones, with about three fifths observed a single time. Here the sequenced sample was CD4+ T cells sorted from blood, taken around week 55, from a patient treated with tofacitinib. These receptors were obtained from a human donor with alopecia areata.

This sequence joins TRBV5-1 and TRBJ2-7; TRBD2 agrees at 10 bases. V lost 6 bases, J lost 3 bases, and 9 bases stayed unmatched. The CDR3 length is 15 residues. CDR1 and CDR2 from the germline V gene are SGHRS and YFSETQ. The CDR3, as DNA: TGCGCCAGCAAACAACTTAGCGGGGGGAACTACGAGCAGTACTTC. Amino acid sequence: CASKQLSGGNYEQYF.

The sample holds a few counts of this clone. The rearrangement joins TRBV25-1 to TRBJ2-3; 7 nucleotides align to TRBD1. In germline, CDR1 is MGHDK, CDR2 SYGVNS. There are 14 residues in the CDR3. The trim removed 5 bases at V and 7 bases at J, leaving 9 bases unmatched. The CDR3, as DNA: TGTGCCAGCAGTTCCAACAGGGGAGTGAATACGCAGTATTTT. Protein sequence: CASSSNRGVNTQYF.

The chain recombines TRBV5-1 with TRBJ2-2; TRBD2 matches at 7 bases. The CDR3 runs to 17 residues. The junction had 13 bases not matched to a gene; V was cut back by 2 bases and J by 6 bases. CDR1 and CDR2 (germline): SGHRS, YFSETQ. CDR3 coding DNA: TGCGCCAGCAGCTTATCTGAGACTAGCACTATCCCCGGGGAGCTGTTTTTT. This translates into CASSLSETSTIPGELFF.

This clone came up a few times. The same CDR3 can be traced to other DNA sequences in this sample. The chain carries TRBV7-9 and TRBJ1-5; D is unresolved. Trimming cost V 1 base and J 6 bases, with 7 bases left between them. Germline V gene data show CDR1 as SEHNR and CDR2 as FQNEAQ (reference sequence). There are 13 residues in the CDR3. CDR3 residues: CASSLDGGQPQHF. In nucleotides, the CDR3 is TGTGCCAGCAGCTTAGATGGAGGTCAGCCCCAGCATTTT.

The CDR3 region has the DNA TGCAGCGTTGGGAAGACAGGGCCCTTGTATACTGAAGCTTTCTTT. It translates to CSVGKTGPLYTEAFF. The chain combines TRBV29-1 with TRBJ1-1, with TRBD1 matching 7 bases. The CDR3 contains 15 residues. The germline V gene encodes CDR1 SQVTM and CDR2 ANQGSEA. V trimming: 4 bases; J trimming: 5 bases; junction bases outside the gene matches: 13.

The CDR3 region is CASTPGAGGWFF. The CDR3 region has the DNA TGTGCCAGCACCCCAGGGGCGGGGGGATGGTTCTTC. V is TRBV6-5 and J is TRBJ2-1; 8 bases map to TRBD2. CDR1 and CDR2 (germline): MNHEY, SVGAGI. The trim removed 7 bases at V and 15 bases at J, leaving 11 bases unmatched. The CDR3 contains 12 residues.

A few counts support this clone. This chain links TRBV30 with TRBJ2-2, with D tentatively TRBD1 or TRBD2 (5 bases each). The CDR3 length is 14 residues. Germline lookup yields CDR1 GTSNPN and CDR2 SVGIG (reference sequence). Trimming took 0 bases from V and 6 from J, leaving 11 bases between them. CDR3 loop: CAWSVQGVPGELFF. In DNA form, the CDR3 reads TGTGCCTGGAGTGTCCAGGGAGTACCCGGGGAGCTGTTTTTT.

The chain uses TRBV29-1 and TRBJ2-5; possibly TRBD2 for D (7 bases). V gave up 4 bases and J gave up 1 base, with 16 bases separating them. This CDR3 has 15 amino acids. Germline V gives CDR1 SQVTM, CDR2 ANQGSEA. Here the CDR3 DNA reads TGCAGCGTTGTCCTCATGAGGGGGGGCCAAGAGACCCAGTACTTC. This translates into CSVVLMRGGQETQYF.

The chain is built from TRBV5-1 and TRBJ2-7; weak D call: TRBD1 (5 bases). Trimming left V 0 bases short and J 2 bases short, with 9 bases between. This CDR3 comprises 14 residues. Germline-derived CDR1 and CDR2 are SGHRS and YFSETQ. CDR3 nucleotide sequence: TGCGCCAGCAGCTTGGGGGGCAGTACCTACGAGCAGTACTTC. Translation: CASSLGGSTYEQYF.

As for this clone: The identical CDR3 is also encoded by other nucleotide sequences in the sample. V and J are TRBV2 and TRBJ2-5; D gene ambiguous. This CDR3 contains 13 residues. The V end lost 4 bases, the J end lost 5 bases, and 11 bases lay between the germline ends. CDR1 and CDR2 (germline): SNHLY, FYNNEI. CDR3 coding DNA: TGTGCCAGCAGTGTTTCCAGTCGGGAGACCCAGTACTTC. Protein product: CASSVSSRETQYF. Full variable domain (remainder filled in from reference TRBV2 and TRBJ2-5): EPEVTQTPSHQVTQMGQEVILRCVPISNHLYFYWYRQILGQKVEFLVSFYNNEISEKSEIFDDQFSVERPDGSNFTLKIRSTKLEDSAMYFCASSVSSRETQYFGPGTRLLVL.

V is TRBV12-5 and J is TRBJ1-4, with 9 bases fitting TRBD1. CDR1 LGHNT and CDR2 FRNRAP come from the germline V gene. V lost 5 bases and J lost 4; bases outside the gene matches: 5. This CDR3 is 15 amino acids long. The CDR3 loop is CASGPRTGDNEKLFF. The CDR3 nucleotides read TGTGCTAGTGGTCCGAGGACAGGGGATAATGAAAAACTGTTTTTT.

The V gene is TRBV6-6, the J gene TRBJ1-5; D not certain. Per the germline V gene, CDR1 is MNHNY and CDR2 is SVGAGI (reference sequence). This CDR3 contains 13 residues. Trimming removed 6 bases at V and 4 bases at J, with 10 bases between. The CDR3 DNA follows: TGTGCCAGCAGCCAAACCGAAAATCAGCCCCAGCATTTT. It yields the protein CASSQTENQPQHF.

V is TRBV6-5 and J is TRBJ1-2; D is ambiguous. Per the germline V gene, CDR1 is MNHEY and CDR2 is SVGAGI. Trimming stripped 6 bases from V and 4 bases from J, with 12 bases between. The CDR3 has 13 residues. The CDR3: CASRGESRYGYTF. The CDR3 DNA follows: TGTGCCAGCAGGGGTGAATCCCGCTATGGCTACACCTTC.

This sequence joins TRBV7-8 and TRBJ2-7, with 7 bases fitting TRBD1. V shed 6 bases, J shed 3 bases, and the junction held 8 bases outside the gene matches. Germline CDR1 reads SGHVS; CDR2 reads FQNEAQ. The CDR3 loop spans 14 amino acids. The CDR3 DNA reads as TGTGCCAGCAGAAGACAGGGCCCAAACTACGAGCAGTACTTC. It translates to CASRRQGPNYEQYF.

This chain uses TRBV9 with TRBJ1-5; no clear D. This CDR3 contains 22 residues. Germline-derived CDR1 and CDR2 are SGDLS and YYNGEE. V lost 0 bases to trimming and J lost 1 base, with 29 bases between them. Here the CDR3 reads CASSVGVTERKVPSPSNQPQHF. The DNA of the CDR3 is TGTGCCAGCAGCGTAGGGGTAACAGAAAGGAAGGTACCATCGCCGAGCAATCAGCCCCAGCATTTT.

The chain is built from TRBV29-1 and TRBJ1-4; D not certain. The CDR3 sequence is 11 residues long. CDR1 SQVTM and CDR2 ANQGSEA come from the germline V gene. Trimming took off 5 bases at V and 7 bases at J, with 8 bases between the two ends. Here the CDR3 reads CSVQIGEKLFF. The DNA of the CDR3 is TGCAGCGTTCAAATAGGTGAAAAACTGTTTTTT.

The CDR3 loop is CASSFGGGARETQYF. The CDR3, as DNA: TGTGCCAGCAGCTTTGGCGGGGGGGCCCGAGAGACCCAGTACTTC. V is TRBV11-1 and J is TRBJ2-5, with TRBD2 matching over 9 bases. This CDR3 spans 15 amino acids. Germline V lookup: CDR1 SGHAT, CDR2 FQDESV (reference sequence). The ends lost 3 bases at V and 4 bases at J; junction bases unmatched: 6.

J is TRBJ1-2 and V is TRBV4-1; D perhaps matches TRBD1 (6 bases). This CDR3 has 16 amino acids. With 1 base removed from V and 4 bases from J, the gap between germline ends came to 16 bases. The germline CDR1 and CDR2 sequences are MGHRA and YSYEKL. The CDR3 loop is CASSQGGGRGSYGYTF. The DNA of the CDR3 is TGCGCCAGCAGCCAAGGAGGGGGGAGGGGATCCTATGGCTACACCTTC.

The chain recombines TRBV7-9 with TRBJ1-2; the match to TRBD1 covers 12 bases. CDR3 length: 17 amino acids. The germline V gene encodes CDR1 SEHNR and CDR2 FQNEAQ (reference sequence). The V and J ends lost 4 bases and 3 bases, in that order; junction bases with no gene match: 9. CDR3 protein: CASSSSRDRGPDYGYTF. As DNA, the CDR3 is TGTGCCAGCAGCTCCAGCCGGGACAGGGGGCCGGACTATGGCTACACCTTC.

The chain recombines TRBV4-1 with TRBJ1-3; 9 bases are a match to TRBD1. The CDR3 is 18 amino acids. The germline V gene has CDR1 MGHRA and CDR2 YSYEKL. The V and J ends lost 2 bases and 5 bases, in that order; junction bases with no gene match: 13. The CDR3 region is CASSQPTAAGQGRNTIYF. The CDR3 coding sequence is TGCGCCAGCAGCCAACCAACCGCCGCGGGACAGGGAAGAAACACCATATATTTT.

The chain recombines TRBV5-1 with TRBJ1-2; D not certain. The ends were cut back, 0 bases at V and 8 bases at J, with 20 bases in the middle. The CDR3 length is 16 residues. Germline V gives CDR1 SGHRS, CDR2 YFSETQ. The CDR3 DNA reads as TGCGCCAGCAGCTTGGCCTTGGCGGAACCAAGCCAGGGCTACACCTTC. Protein sequence: CASSLALAEPSQGYTF.

V usage is TRBV29-1 and J usage is TRBJ2-6, with TRBD1 matching over 7 bases. The CDR3 is 17 amino acids. Germline CDR1 SQVTM, CDR2 ANQGSEA. J was trimmed by 1 base and V by 6 bases; bases with no gene match: 12. The CDR3 reads CSVRGQDPSSGANVLTF. The CDR3 nucleotides read TGCAGCGTCCGAGGACAGGACCCAAGTTCTGGGGCCAACGTCCTGACTTTC. Full variable domain (outside the CDR3, taken from reference TRBV29-1 and TRBJ2-6): SAVISQKPSRDICQRGTSLTIQCQVDSQVTMMFWYRQQPGQSLTLIATANQGSEATYESGFVIDKFPISRPNLTFSTLTVSNMSPEDSSIYLCSVRGQDPSSGANVLTFGAGSRLTVL.

The chain carries TRBV4-2 and TRBJ2-2, with TRBD2 as a possible D gene (7 bases). The CDR3 has 15 amino acids. Germline V gene data show CDR1 as LGHNA and CDR2 as YNFKEQ. The V end was cut by 4 bases, the J end by 8 bases, with 17 bases between. CDR3 coding DNA: TGTGCCAGCAGCCTGGGGGGGCAGGGTGCGGGGGAGCTGTTTTTT. Translated: CASSLGGQGAGELFF.

The sample holds a few counts of this clone. The chain couples TRBV5-1 to TRBJ2-6, with D tentatively TRBD1 (6 bases). Trimming pared 4 bases from V and 1 base from J, leaving 9 bases between. CDR3 length: 15 amino acids. Germline CDR1 and CDR2: SGHRS and YFSETQ. The CDR3 sequence is CASSQTGSGANVLTF. The CDR3 DNA follows: TGCGCCAGCAGCCAGACAGGTTCTGGGGCCAACGTCCTGACTTTC.

The chain combines TRBV10-3 with TRBJ2-7; 8 bases fit TRBD1. Germline lookup yields CDR1 ENHRY and CDR2 SYGVKD. V dropped 2 bases and J dropped 3; count of bases not matched to a gene: 3. The CDR3 runs 14 residues. The CDR3 sequence is CAISETGQDYEQYF. CDR3 DNA: TGTGCCATCAGTGAGACGGGACAGGACTACGAGCAGTACTTC.

The genes are TRBV7-8 and TRBJ1-6; D call uncertain. Trimming shortened V by 3 bases and J by 7 bases, and 10 bases separated the two germline ends. CDR3 length: 14 amino acids. Germline values: CDR1 SGHVS, CDR2 FQNEAQ. The DNA for the CDR3 is TGTGCCAGCAGCTTTCGAGGGTACAATTCACCCCTCCACTTT. Amino acids: CASSFRGYNSPLHF. The full variable domain, rest sourced from reference TRBV7-8 and TRBJ1-6, is GAGVSQSPRYKVAKRGQDVALRCDPISGHVSLFWYQQALGQGPEFLTYFQNEAQLDKSGLPSDRFFAERPEGSVSTLKIQRTQQEDSAVYLCASSFRGYNSPLHFGNGTRLTVT.